This T cell receptor beta chain was identified during a study of blood T cell repertoires in COVID-19. Whole-study context: T cells, B-cell-depleted T cells, or PBMCs provided the cDNA or gDNA that served as material.

The CDR3 has 14 residues. CDR1 is MRHNA, CDR2 SNTAGT, per germline. The J segment lost 4 bases and the V segment lost 6 bases, leaving 6 bases of the junction unmatched. Adults between about 18 and 89 years of age took part from about two dozen US areas. Participant-given clinical history determined each cohort assignment. Original processing notes: Reference gene primers were amplified, and this amplification served to estimate nucleated cell counts. Some clones are missing from TCRdb's copy, which holds only in-frame ones; the method was immunoSEQ multiplex PCR. V and J calls and clone size come straight from that table; D and trimming were deduced from the DNA. The table lists some 240,000 clones, more than 65% of them singletons, with about 3.5% in the top ten.

J is TRBJ2-7 and V is TRBV6-4; TRBD2 matches at 10 bases. This receptor was obtained from a man between 50 and 59 years old who had recovered from COVID-19. The specimen was PBMCs or T cells enriched from blood (not recorded which). CDR3 DNA: TGTGCCAGCAGGGGACTAGCGATAAGGTACGAGCAGTACTTC. Protein product: CASRGLAIRYEQYF.